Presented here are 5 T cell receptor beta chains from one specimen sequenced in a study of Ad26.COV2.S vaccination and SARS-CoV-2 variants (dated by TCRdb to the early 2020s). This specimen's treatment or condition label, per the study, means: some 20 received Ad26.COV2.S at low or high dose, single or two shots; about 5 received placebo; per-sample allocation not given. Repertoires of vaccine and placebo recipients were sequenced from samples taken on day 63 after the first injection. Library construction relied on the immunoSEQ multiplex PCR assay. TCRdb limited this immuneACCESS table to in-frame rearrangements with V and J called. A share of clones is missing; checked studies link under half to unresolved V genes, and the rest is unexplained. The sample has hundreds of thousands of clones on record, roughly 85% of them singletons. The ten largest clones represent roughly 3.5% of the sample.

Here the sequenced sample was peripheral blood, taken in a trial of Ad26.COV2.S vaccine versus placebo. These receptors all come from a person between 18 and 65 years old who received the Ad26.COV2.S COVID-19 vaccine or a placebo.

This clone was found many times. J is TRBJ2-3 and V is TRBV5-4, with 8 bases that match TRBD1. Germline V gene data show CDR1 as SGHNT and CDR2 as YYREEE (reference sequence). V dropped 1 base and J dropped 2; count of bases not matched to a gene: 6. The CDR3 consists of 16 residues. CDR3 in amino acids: CASSLLAGGATDTQYF. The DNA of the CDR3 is TGTGCCAGCAGCTTGCTCGCAGGGGGCGCCACAGATACGCAGTATTTT.

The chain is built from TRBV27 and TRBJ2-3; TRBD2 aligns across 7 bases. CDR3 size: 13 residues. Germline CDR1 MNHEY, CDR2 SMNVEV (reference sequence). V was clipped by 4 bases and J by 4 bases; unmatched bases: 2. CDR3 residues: CASSWGGADTQYF. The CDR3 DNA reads TGTGCCAGCAGTTGGGGAGGGGCAGATACGCAGTATTTT.

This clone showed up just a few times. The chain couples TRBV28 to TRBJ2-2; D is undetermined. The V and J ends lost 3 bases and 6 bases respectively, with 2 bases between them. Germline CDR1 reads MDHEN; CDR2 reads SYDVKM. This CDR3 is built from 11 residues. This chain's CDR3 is CASSFSGELFF. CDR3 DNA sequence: TGTGCCAGCAGTTTCTCCGGGGAGCTGTTTTTT.

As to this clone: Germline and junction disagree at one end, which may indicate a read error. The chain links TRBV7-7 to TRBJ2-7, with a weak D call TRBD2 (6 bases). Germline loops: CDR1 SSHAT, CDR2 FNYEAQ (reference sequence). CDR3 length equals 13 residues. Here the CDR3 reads CASSPRRAGEQYF. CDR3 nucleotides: TGTGCTAGCAGCCCCCGGAGAGCGGGTGAGCAGTACTTC. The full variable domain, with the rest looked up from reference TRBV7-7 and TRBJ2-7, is GAGVSQSPRYKVTKRGQDVTLRCDPISSHATLYWYQQALGQGPEFLTYFNYEAQPDKSGLPSDRFSAERPEGSISTLTIQRTEQRDSAMYRCASSPRRAGEQYFGPGTRLTVT.

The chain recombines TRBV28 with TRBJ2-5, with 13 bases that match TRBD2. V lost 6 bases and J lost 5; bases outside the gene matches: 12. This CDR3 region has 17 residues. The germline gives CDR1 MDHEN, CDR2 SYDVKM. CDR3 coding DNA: TGTGCCAGCAGGGGAGGGGGACTAGCGGGAAGAAGGGAGACCCAGTACTTC. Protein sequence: CASRGGGLAGRRETQYF. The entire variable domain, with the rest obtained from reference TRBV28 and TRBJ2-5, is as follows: DVKVTQSSRYLVKRTGEKVFLECVQDMDHENMFWYRQDPGLGLRLIYFSYDVKMKEKGDIPEGYSVSREKKERFSLILESASTNQTSMYLCASRGGGLAGRRETQYFGPGTRLLVL.